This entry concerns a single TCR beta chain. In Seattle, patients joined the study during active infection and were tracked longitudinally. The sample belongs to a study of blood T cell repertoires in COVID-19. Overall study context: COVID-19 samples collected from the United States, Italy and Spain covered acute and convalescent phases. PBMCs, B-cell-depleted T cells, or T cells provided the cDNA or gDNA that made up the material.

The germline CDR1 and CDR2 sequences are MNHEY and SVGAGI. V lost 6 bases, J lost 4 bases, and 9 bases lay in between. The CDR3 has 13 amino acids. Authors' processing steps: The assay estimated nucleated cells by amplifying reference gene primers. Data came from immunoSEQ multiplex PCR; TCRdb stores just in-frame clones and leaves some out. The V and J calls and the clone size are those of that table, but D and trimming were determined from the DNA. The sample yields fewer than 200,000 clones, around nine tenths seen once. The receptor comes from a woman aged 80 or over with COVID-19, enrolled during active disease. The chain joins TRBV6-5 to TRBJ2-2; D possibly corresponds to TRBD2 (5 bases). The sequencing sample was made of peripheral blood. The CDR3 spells CASRPTSTGELFF. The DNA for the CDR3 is TGTGCCAGCAGACCAACTAGCACCGGGGAGCTGTTTTTT.